This TCR beta chain was identified during a study of blood T cell repertoires in COVID-19 (dated by TCRdb to the early 2020s). Broadly, across the study: The collaborator samples originated in the United States, Italy and Spain and spanned the acute and convalescent phases of COVID-19. A de-identified subject ID, COVID-19 status, age in years and sex were almost always included in the sample metadata. The material from the prospective study consisted of cDNA or gDNA derived from T cells, B-cell-depleted T cells, or PBMCs. Samples came from the ongoing ImmuneRACE study (first 160 participants) plus 1,254 subjects from 6 global collaborators. Where HLA class I and class II types were available, the types were taken from metadata supplied by the sample provider, not from assay-based typing. The repertoires were released in a freely available public database intended as a resource for research on the immune response to SARS-CoV-2. The dataset comprised deeply sampled blood TCRbeta repertoires from subjects exposed to, actively infected with, or recovered from COVID-19. Overall results and qualifications from the work: How much clinical and demographic metadata was included differed by source and by participant, and the metadata was provided uncurated.

As concerns this clone: The target of this receptor is not known. No quality values exist for individual bases; no much larger clone is one base distant.

TCRbeta CDR3 regions were amplified from genomic DNA by means of the immunoSEQ Assay, a bias-controlled multiplex PCR. As for how the authors treated the data: The number of nucleated cells in each sample was estimated from the amplification of reference gene primers within the assay. To quantify the absolute abundance of each unique TCRbeta CDR3 rearrangement, sequence reads were collapsed and filtered. For each sample, productive Simpson clonality was calculated by taking the square root of Simpson's diversity index across productive rearrangements. The table was pulled from immuneACCESS by TCRdb, which kept in-frame rearrangements only. Such tables lose some clones; where checked, under half of the loss comes from unresolved V genes, and the rest has no known cause. V, J and clone size were drawn from that table, and D and trimming were deduced from the DNA. The sample records about 140,000 clones, over 60% of which are singletons. Jointly, the top ten make up 15% to 20% of the sample.

Relative to germline, V is missing 1 base and J is missing 6 bases, with 19 bases of the junction outside any gene match. From cysteine to phenylalanine, the CDR3 is 20 amino acids long. Only the CDR3 part of the read is kept: 60 bases, read in frame from the first base. Per the germline V gene, SGHNT is the CDR1 and YENEEA is the CDR2. Collaborating institutions collected whole blood in K2EDTA tubes following their own protocols. For TCRbeta analysis, collaborators shipped samples in one of three forms: frozen whole blood, isolated PBMCs, or DNA extracted from either of those sample types. The receptor comes from a man aged 50-60 years with acute or convalescent COVID-19. The sequenced material came from peripheral blood. The chain couples TRBV11-3 to TRBJ2-1; TRBD1 agrees with 9 junctional bases. CDR3 reads: CASSLVGTGFAGGRGNEQFF. In nucleotides, the sequence is TGTGCCAGCAGCTTAGTCGGGACAGGGTTTGCTGGGGGCAGGGGCAATGAGCAGTTCTTC.